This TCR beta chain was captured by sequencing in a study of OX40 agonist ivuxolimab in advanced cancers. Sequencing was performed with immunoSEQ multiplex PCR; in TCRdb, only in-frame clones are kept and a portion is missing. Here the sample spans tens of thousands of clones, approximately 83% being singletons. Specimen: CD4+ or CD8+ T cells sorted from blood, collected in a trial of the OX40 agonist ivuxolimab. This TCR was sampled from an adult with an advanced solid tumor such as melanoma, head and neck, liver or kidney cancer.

The CDR3 is CSVQVSGTDTQYF. CDR3 DNA: TGCAGCGTCCAGGTATCAGGGACAGATACGCAGTATTTT. The gene calls are TRBV29-1 and TRBJ2-3; D possibly corresponds to TRBD1 (5 bases). The ends were cut back, 6 bases at V and 3 bases at J, with 13 bases in the middle. The CDR3 consists of 13 residues. Germline V gene lookup returns CDR1 SQVTM and CDR2 ANQGSEA.